This T cell receptor (beta chain) was documented in a study of control samples from healthy donors and cancer patients. Sequencing was performed with immunoSEQ multiplex PCR; in TCRdb, only in-frame clones are kept and a portion is missing. The sample holds about 98,000 clones; about 79% are singletons and the top ten take about 10%. Specimen: blood. The TCR sequence derives from a woman aged 25 to 45 in good health.

The CDR3: CASSLSGGFERNQPQHF. In DNA, the CDR3 is TGTGCCAGCAGTTTATCGGGAGGCTTTGAGCGCAATCAGCCCCAGCATTTT. V and J are TRBV27 and TRBJ1-5; no firm D call. This CDR3 has 17 residues. Between the trimmed V and J ends, which lost 0 bases and 2 bases, there was a span of 14 bases. Germline V gene sequence: CDR1 MNHEY, CDR2 SMNVEV (reference sequence).